This entry lists 19 T cell receptor beta chains sequenced from one sample in a study of cytomegalovirus exposure and HLA in healthy donors. PCR amplification relied on 60 Vbeta primers (plus 13 Jbeta primers). The table came from immunoSEQ multiplex PCR; TCRdb's copy has only in-frame clones and leaves some out. The sample has approximately 69,000 clones; 76% are singletons. The sequencing input was PBMCs. The receptors were gathered from a young man in good health and CMV-seronegative.

This clone was detected a few times. The chain combines TRBV2 with TRBJ2-7, with TRBD1 as a possible D gene (5 bases). The germline V gene encodes CDR1 SNHLY and CDR2 FYNNEI. The CDR3 loop spans 13 amino acids. The CDR3 DNA reads TGTGCTTCGGAAGCCCAGGACATCCACGAGCAGTACTTC. As protein: CASEAQDIHEQYF.

The chain is built from TRBV27 and TRBJ2-7; 11 nucleotides agree with TRBD2. The CDR3 loop spans 15 amino acids. V lost 6 bases and J lost 1; bases outside the gene matches: 5. Germline lookup yields CDR1 MNHEY and CDR2 SMNVEV (reference sequence). The CDR3 region is CASSLTSGVSYEQYF. CDR3 bases: TGTGCCAGCAGCCTGACTAGCGGGGTTTCCTACGAGCAGTACTTC.

The J gene is TRBJ1-3, the V gene TRBV27; 7 positions match TRBD1. Germline loops: CDR1 MNHEY, CDR2 SMNVEV (reference sequence). The V segment lost 5 bases and the J segment 4 bases; nucleotides outside the gene matches: 5. The CDR3 spans 14 residues. CDR3 in DNA: TGTGCCAGCAGTCAGACAGGGTCCGGAAACACCATATATTTT. It encodes CASSQTGSGNTIYF.

The rearrangement joins TRBV6-6 to TRBJ1-2; D not resolved. Deletions cut 5 bases from V and 7 bases from J, with 11 bases between. The CDR3 runs to 12 residues. Germline lookup yields CDR1 MNHNY and CDR2 SVGAGI (reference sequence). CDR3 nucleotides: TGTGCCAGCAGTCCCCTCCCGGGTGGCTACACCTTC. Protein: CASSPLPGGYTF.

This clone has only one observation. The CDR3 DNA follows: TGCGCCAGCAGCTTGAGGGGGGGAAGCTCCTACGAGCAGTACTTC. This translates into CASSLRGGSSYEQYF. The chain is built from TRBV5-1 and TRBJ2-7; a possible D gene is TRBD2 (7 bases). The CDR3 length is 15 residues. V was shortened by 1 base and J by 0 bases, with 11 bases between the two germline ends. CDR1 is SGHRS, CDR2 YFSETQ, per germline.

In its sample, this clone was seen a few times. The CDR3 DNA reads TGTGCCAGCAGCCTTCGAGCGGGGAGGGCGACAGGGGTTGAAGCTTTCTTT. Translation: CASSLRAGRATGVEAFF. The chain links TRBV5-4 to TRBJ1-1, with 8 nucleotides matching TRBD1. Germline CDR1 is SGHNT and CDR2 is YYREEE (reference sequence). The CDR3 is made up of 17 amino acids. Trimming cost V 4 bases and J 7 bases; bases outside gene matches: 18.

This clone occurred a few times. V is TRBV27 and J is TRBJ1-2, with D perhaps TRBD1 (6 bases). Per germline, CDR1 MNHEY and CDR2 SMNVEV (reference sequence). V lost 5 bases and J lost 6, with 19 bases in between. CDR3 length: 15 amino acids. The CDR3 loop is CASSITTTGIDGYTF. CDR3 bases: TGTGCCAGCAGTATCACCACGACAGGAATCGATGGCTACACCTTC.

The chain carries TRBV28 and TRBJ2-2; no definite D call. Germline loops: CDR1 MDHEN, CDR2 SYDVKM. The CDR3 is made up of 13 amino acids. Trimming took off 6 bases at V and 5 bases at J, with 10 bases between the two ends. The CDR3 DNA follows: TGTGCCAGCAGGTCTGGGCAAACCGGGGAGCTGTTTTTT. Protein: CASRSGQTGELFF.

This clone occurred a few times. This chain's CDR3 is CASSQKTGGGLSGNTIYF. The CDR3 nucleotides read TGCGCCAGCAGCCAAAAGACAGGGGGCGGACTTTCTGGAAACACCATATATTTT. This sequence joins TRBV4-1 and TRBJ1-3, with TRBD1 matching over 10 bases. The CDR3 is 18 amino acids. The J segment lost 1 base and the V segment lost 2 bases, leaving 8 bases of the junction unmatched. CDR1 MGHRA and CDR2 YSYEKL come from the germline V gene.

The CDR3 reads CASSLVGDLRGGTDTQYF. Written as DNA, the CDR3 is TGTGCCAGCAGCTTAGTTGGGGACTTGAGGGGGGGGACAGATACGCAGTATTTT. The V and J genes are TRBV7-2 and TRBJ2-3; weak D call: TRBD2 (7 bases). CDR1 SGHTA and CDR2 FQGNSA come from the germline V gene. This CDR3 contains 18 residues. V lost 1 base and J lost 3, with 20 bases in between.

This sequence joins TRBV10-3 and TRBJ1-1; the D is unclear. The CDR3 has 15 residues. CDR1 is ENHRY, CDR2 SYGVKD, per germline. V was trimmed by 4 bases and J by 1 base, leaving 13 bases between them. CDR3 loop: CAISVTGKGNTEAFF. CDR3 nucleotides: TGTGCCATCAGTGTTACGGGGAAGGGGAACACTGAAGCTTTCTTT.

The chain is built from TRBV10-1 and TRBJ2-7; tentatively, D is TRBD1 (5 bases). The V gene lost 8 bases and the J gene lost 2 bases, with 16 bases spanning the gap. The V gene's germline CDR1 is WNHNN and CDR2 SYGVQD (reference sequence). The CDR3 extends over 14 amino acids. The chain's CDR3 is CASSPGRVAYEQYF. The CDR3 nucleotides read TGCGCCAGCTCCCCAGGCAGGGTGGCCTACGAGCAGTACTTC.

The chain uses TRBV6-5 and TRBJ2-5; possible D gene TRBD1, 5 bases. Germline V lookup: CDR1 MNHEY, CDR2 SVGAGI. This CDR3 region has 15 residues. The V end lost 6 bases, the J end lost 0 bases, and 14 bases lay between the germline ends. Here the CDR3 reads CASSPQAPYQETQYF. The CDR3 nucleotides are TGTGCCAGCAGCCCACAGGCGCCCTACCAAGAGACCCAGTACTTC.

This clone turned up a few times. The V and J genes are TRBV7-9 and TRBJ2-7; the D is unclear. The CDR3 contains 12 residues. The ends were cut back, 1 base at V and 2 bases at J, with 3 bases in the middle. The germline gives CDR1 SEHNR, CDR2 FQNEAQ (reference sequence). In DNA, the CDR3 is TGTGCCAGCAGCTTAGGGGCCTACGAGCAGTACGTC. Amino acid sequence: CASSLGAYEQYV.

This clone occurred once. The V gene is TRBV27, the J gene TRBJ2-7, with D possibly matching TRBD2 (6 bases). Trimming took off 2 bases at V and 4 bases at J, with 21 bases between the two ends. Germline CDR1 and CDR2: MNHEY and SMNVEV (reference sequence). CDR3 length: 17 residues. CDR3 in DNA: TGTGCCAGCAGTTTAAGGGGTGGGCGGGGCCTCGATTACGAGCAGTACTTC. Its protein product is CASSLRGGRGLDYEQYF.

The chain has TRBV2 and TRBJ2-7; weak D call: TRBD1 (6 bases). This CDR3 has 12 residues. CDR1 and CDR2 from the germline V gene are SNHLY and FYNNEI. Trimming took off 7 bases at V and 3 bases at J, with 10 bases between the two ends. The CDR3 sequence is CASNPDSYEQYF. The DNA of the CDR3 is TGTGCCAGCAATCCGGACAGCTACGAGCAGTACTTC.

With respect to this clone: The junction departs from germline at one end; a sequencing error may be responsible. The chain uses TRBV5-1 and TRBJ2-5; 7 bases map to TRBD1. The DNA end favors TRBJ2-7, so the J call may be wrong. Germline lookup yields CDR1 SGHRS and CDR2 YFSETQ. The CDR3 runs to 15 residues. For the CDR3, the DNA is TGCGCCAACAGCTACTCGGGACAGCGCCTTTCCGAGCAGTACTTC. This translates into CANSYSGQRLSEQYF.

This clone turned up a few times. The V gene is TRBV4-1, the J gene TRBJ2-1, with TRBD1 identical over 9 bases. Per germline, CDR1 MGHRA and CDR2 YSYEKL. V shed 4 bases and J 4 bases; nucleotides not matched to a gene: 5. The CDR3 is 15 residues long. The CDR3 DNA is TGCGCCAGCAGCCTGGGACAGGGCCTTTACAATGAGCAGTTCTTC. Its protein product is CASSLGQGLYNEQFF.

The chain is built from TRBV4-2 and TRBJ1-4; tentative D call: TRBD1 (5 bases). Trimming stripped 6 bases from V and 0 bases from J, with 26 bases between. The CDR3 consists of 20 residues. Germline values: CDR1 LGHNA, CDR2 YNFKEQ. The CDR3 DNA reads TGTGCCAGCAGGTTTCAGGAGGGTTCTGGGGCATTGGCAACTAATGAAAAACTGTTTTTT. It is translated as CASRFQEGSGALATNEKLFF.